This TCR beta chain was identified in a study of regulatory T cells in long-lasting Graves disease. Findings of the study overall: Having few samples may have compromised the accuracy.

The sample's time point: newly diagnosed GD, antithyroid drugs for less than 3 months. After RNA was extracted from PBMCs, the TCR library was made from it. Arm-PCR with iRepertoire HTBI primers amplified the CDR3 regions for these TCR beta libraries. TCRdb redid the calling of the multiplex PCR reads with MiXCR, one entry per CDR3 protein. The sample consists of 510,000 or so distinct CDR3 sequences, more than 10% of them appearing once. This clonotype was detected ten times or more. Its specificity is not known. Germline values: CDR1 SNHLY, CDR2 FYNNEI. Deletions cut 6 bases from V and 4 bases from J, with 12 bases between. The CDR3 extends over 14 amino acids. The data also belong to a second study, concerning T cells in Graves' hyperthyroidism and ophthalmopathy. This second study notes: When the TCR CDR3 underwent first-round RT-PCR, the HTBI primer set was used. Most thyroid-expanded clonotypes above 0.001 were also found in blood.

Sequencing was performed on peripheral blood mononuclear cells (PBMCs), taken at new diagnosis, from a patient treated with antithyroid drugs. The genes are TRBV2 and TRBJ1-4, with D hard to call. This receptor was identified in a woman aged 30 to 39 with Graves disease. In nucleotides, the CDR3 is TGTGCCAGCAGGAAGGGCGGGAATAATGAAAAACTGTTTTTT. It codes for CASRKGGNNEKLFF.